Described below is a single T cell receptor beta chain sequence and its context. The target antigen is unknown. These data originate in a study of blood T cells in healthy people across ages. As for the study in general: About one barcoded beta molecule was captured per two T cells (by template switching). Whole-study results and caveats: Reliance upon unsorted PBMCs precluded definitive naive versus antigen-experienced comparison. Estimated diversity across one million T cells was deemed an underestimate.

For the second PCR, which ran for 7 to 11 cycles, a sample-barcoded 5' primer and a J-beta primer mix were used. MiXCR, applied by TCRdb to the 5' RACE reads, yields one record per CDR3 protein. The data show 700,000 to 900,000 distinct CDR3 sequences, about 53% seen once. Drawn from each donor were around 10 milliliters of peripheral blood. The TCR was taken from a man at least 80 years old in good health. The sample consisted of blood.

The CDR3 region is CASSLGSGTNTGELFF. CDR3 bases: TGTGCCAGCAGCTTAGGCAGCGGGACCAACACCGGGGAGCTGTTTTTT. The chain is built from TRBV7-9 and TRBJ2-2, with 7 bases lining up with TRBD2. The V gene's germline CDR1 is SEHNR and CDR2 FQNEAQ (reference sequence). The CDR3 length is 16 residues. Trimming took 1 base from V and 2 from J; bases not matched to a gene: 4.